A single sample gave rise to the 21 T cell receptor beta chains below, sequenced in a study of human T cells and chemical hapten exposure. TCRdb passed the RACE reads through MiXCR, listing each CDR3 protein once. The sample contains roughly 380,000 distinct CDR3 sequences, approximately 5.1% of which appear only once. The time point: pre-sensitization, week 0. As to treatment: therapeutic diphenylcyclopropenone sensitization with weekly scalp DPC. This specimen was whole blood, taken in connection with sensitization to the hapten diphenylcyclopropenone (DPC). Receptors originate from a woman between 50 and 59 years old with alopecia areata. Some clones in this sample may be carry-over from other donors' samples.

The sample holds many counts of this clonotype. This chain connects TRBV6-5 to TRBJ2-3; the match to TRBD2 covers 14 bases. Germline V CDR1 and CDR2: MNHEY, SVGAGI. The CDR3 is made up of 16 amino acids. With V trimmed by 6 bases and J by 6 bases, 8 bases remained unmatched. The CDR3 loop is CASRKTSGGAVDTQYF. The DNA of the CDR3 is TGTGCCAGCAGGAAGACTAGCGGGGGGGCAGTGGATACGCAGTATTTT.

Of note for this clonotype: One junction end does not reproduce the germline sequence, and a read error may be involved. The J gene is TRBJ2-3, the V gene TRBV29-1; 13 bases map to TRBD2. Germline CDR1 SQVTM, CDR2 ANQGSEA. CDR3 size: 18 residues. The CDR3 nucleotides are TGCAGCGTAGAAGGATTACTAGCGGGGGGGGTTAGCACAGATACGCAGTATTTT. Amino acid sequence: CSVEGLLAGGVSTDTQYF.

This clonotype was counted ten times or more. This chain uses TRBV4-2 with TRBJ2-1; D is perhaps TRBD2 (5 bases). Germline lookup yields CDR1 LGHNA and CDR2 YNFKEQ. Trimming left V 4 bases short and J 10 bases short, with 14 bases between. The CDR3 has 13 residues. The CDR3 region has the DNA TGTGCCAGCAGCCGGGCTAGCAGCTGGGAGCAGTTCTTC. It specifies CASSRASSWEQFF.

The chain links TRBV12-3 or TRBV12-4 to TRBJ2-3, with D perhaps TRBD1 (7 bases). The CDR3 runs to 15 residues. Trimming took 2 bases from V and 4 from J, leaving 13 bases between them. CDR3 nucleotides: TGTGCCAGCAGTTTACGGCAGGGGGGATCAGATACGCAGTATTTT. This encodes CASSLRQGGSDTQYF.

This clonotype was recorded many times. The rearrangement links TRBV7-6 to TRBJ2-1; D is uncertain. The V gene lost 7 bases and the J gene lost 8 bases, with 12 bases spanning the gap. This CDR3 comprises 12 residues. Germline V gene data show CDR1 as SGHVS and CDR2 as FNYEAQ. CDR3 protein: CASISWAHEQFF. The CDR3 DNA sequence: TGTGCCAGCATTTCCTGGGCCCATGAGCAGTTCTTC.

The rearrangement joins TRBV10-1 to TRBJ2-4; D is possibly TRBD2 (7 bases). This CDR3 region has 16 residues. Looked up from germline, CDR1 is WNHNN and CDR2 is SYGVQD (reference sequence). V was pared by 2 bases and J by 0 bases, with 11 bases between. CDR3 loop: CASSEGEGVAKNIQYF. The CDR3 DNA follows: TGCGCCAGCAGTGAGGGGGAGGGGGTAGCCAAAAACATTCAGTACTTC.

This clonotype was counted at least ten times. The rearrangement joins TRBV16 to TRBJ1-5; 11 nucleotides line up with TRBD1. V shed 4 bases, J shed 4 bases, and the junction held 6 bases outside the gene matches. The germline V gene has CDR1 KGHSY and CDR2 FQNENV. The CDR3 runs to 16 residues. The CDR3 DNA sequence: TGTGCCAGCAGCCGGTGGACAGGGGGCGGTAATCAGCCCCAGCATTTT. It specifies CASSRWTGGGNQPQHF. The full variable domain, completed using reference TRBV16 and TRBJ1-5, is GEEVAQTPKHLVRGEGQKAKLYCAPIKGHSYVFWYQQVLKNEFKFLISFQNENVFDETGMPKERFSAKCLPNSPCSLEIQATKLEDSAVYFCASSRWTGGGNQPQHFGDGTRLSIL.

In this sample, this clonotype turned up a few times. V and J are TRBV18 and TRBJ1-1; D unresolved. V lost 2 bases and J 3 bases, leaving 7 bases between the germline ends. CDR1 and CDR2 (germline): KGHSH, LQKENI. The CDR3 sequence is 13 residues long. The CDR3 loop is CASSPFGDTEAFF. The CDR3, as DNA: TGTGCCAGCTCACCATTTGGGGACACTGAAGCTTTCTTT. The full variable domain, in which reference TRBV18 and TRBJ1-1 provide the parts outside the CDR3, is NAGVMQNPRHLVRRRGQEARLRCSPMKGHSHVYWYRQLPEEGLKFMVYLQKENIIDESGMPKERFSAEFPKEGPSILRIQQVVRGDSAAYFCASSPFGDTEAFFGQGTRLTVV.

This clonotype showed up just a few times. J is TRBJ1-5 and V is TRBV20-1, with D perhaps matching TRBD1 (5 bases). Between the trimmed V and J ends, which lost 1 base and 6 bases, there was a span of 19 bases. Germline assignment: CDR1 DFQATT and CDR2 SNEGSKA (reference sequence). This CDR3 comprises 16 residues. CDR3 bases: TGCAGTGCTAGAGGAGTACAGACAGAGGTTGGTCAGCCCCAGCATTTT. The encoded protein is CSARGVQTEVGQPQHF.

There are a few counts of this clonotype. The chain is built from TRBV5-1 and TRBJ2-5; maybe TRBD2 (5 bases). V was cut by 0 bases and J by 0 bases, with 15 bases left in between. Germline CDR1 SGHRS, CDR2 YFSETQ. The CDR3 runs 17 residues. The CDR3 here is CASSLDQARGYQETQYF. The CDR3 nucleotides read TGCGCCAGCAGCTTGGATCAAGCTAGAGGGTACCAAGAGACCCAGTACTTC.

Many counts were recorded for this clonotype. The rearrangement uses TRBV20-1 and TRBJ1-5; maybe TRBD1 (6 bases). This CDR3 has 13 residues. V shed 2 bases and J shed 1 base, with 6 bases lying between them. Germline CDR1 is DFQATT and CDR2 is SNEGSKA (reference sequence). In nucleotides, the CDR3 is TGCAGTGCTAGAACAGGGAGCAATCAGCCCCAGCATTTT. Its protein product is CSARTGSNQPQHF.

The table lists this clonotype with many counts. V gene TRBV12-3 or TRBV12-4 combines with J gene TRBJ2-3, with 12 positions matching TRBD2. CDR3 length: 18 residues. With 6 bases clipped from V and 6 bases from J, the junction kept 16 bases outside the gene matches. CDR3 sequence reads: CASSPKVLAGGPLDTQYF. CDR3 DNA sequence: TGTGCCAGCAGCCCAAAAGTTCTAGCGGGAGGGCCGTTGGATACGCAGTATTTT.

This clonotype was picked up a small number of times. V is TRBV5-6 and J is TRBJ2-4, with D unresolved. Per germline, CDR1 SGHDT and CDR2 YYEEEE. This CDR3 region has 15 residues. The ends were cut back, 1 base at V and 7 bases at J, with 15 bases in the middle. The CDR3 coding sequence is TGTGCCAGCAGCTTGAGTAAAAGCGTCGCGAACATTCAGTACTTC. Amino acids: CASSLSKSVANIQYF.

This clonotype has only a few counts. This chain links TRBV29-1 with TRBJ2-7, with D possibly being TRBD2 (5 bases). From germline, CDR1 is SQVTM and CDR2 ANQGSEA. V gave up 5 bases and J gave up 2 bases, with 13 bases separating them. The CDR3 is 13 amino acids. This CDR3 reads CSVRTGKTYEQYF. The CDR3 nucleotides are TGCAGCGTTAGGACGGGGAAGACCTACGAGCAGTACTTC.

The genes are TRBV6-5 and TRBJ2-3; TRBD2 aligns across 8 bases. The CDR3 spans 15 residues. Germline-derived CDR1 and CDR2 are MNHEY and SVGAGI. The J segment lost 0 bases and the V segment lost 9 bases, leaving 8 bases of the junction unmatched. The CDR3 DNA sequence: TGTGCCAGTCGGGGGGGAGTGGTTAGCACAGATACGCAGTATTTT. Protein sequence: CASRGGVVSTDTQYF.

The CDR3 loop is CASSKALSDTELF. Here the CDR3 DNA reads TGTGCCAGCAGCAAAGCGCTTTCAGATACAGAACTTTTT. V and J are TRBV21-1 and TRBJ1-4. TRBV21-1 constitutes a pseudogene. This CDR3 region has 13 residues.

This clonotype has a handful of counts. The V gene is TRBV12-3 or TRBV12-4, the J gene TRBJ1-2; no clear D gene. Trimming shortened V by 1 base and J by 2 bases, and 8 bases separated the two germline ends. The CDR3 is 14 amino acids. The CDR3 bases are TGTGCCAGCAGTTTAGACCAGACGAACTATGGCTACACCTTC. It yields the protein CASSLDQTNYGYTF.

This clonotype was observed many times. The V gene is TRBV4-3, the J gene TRBJ2-1; D gene ambiguous. This CDR3 spans 13 amino acids. Trimming took 2 bases from V and 10 from J, leaving 12 bases between them. Germline assignment: CDR1 LGHNA and CDR2 YSLEER. The CDR3, as DNA: TGCGCCAGCAGCCAAAGTCTCACCGGAGAGCAGTTCTTC. It codes for CASSQSLTGEQFF.

In this sample, this clonotype turned up many times. V gene TRBV10-3 combines with J gene TRBJ2-7, with 7 positions matching TRBD1. CDR3 length equals 12 residues. With 4 bases clipped from V and 6 bases from J, the junction kept 3 bases outside the gene matches. The V gene's germline CDR1 is ENHRY and CDR2 SYGVKD. The CDR3 nucleotides are TGTGCCATCAGTGTTGAGGGGGCCGAGCAGTACTTC. Protein sequence: CAISVEGAEQYF.

At least ten counts were recorded for this clonotype. CDR3 loop: CASSQDLTGQGYEQYF. The DNA of the CDR3 is TGTGCCAGCAGCCAAGATCTTACGGGACAGGGCTACGAGCAGTACTTC. This chain links TRBV4-2 with TRBJ2-7, with 9 bases that match TRBD1. The V segment lost 0 bases and the J segment 3 bases; nucleotides outside the gene matches: 6. Germline V lookup: CDR1 LGHNA, CDR2 YNFKEQ. The CDR3 extends over 16 amino acids.

This clonotype was detected ten times or more. The chain links TRBV9 to TRBJ1-1; no definite D call. Trimming cost V 4 bases and J 0 bases, with 10 bases left between them. The V gene's germline CDR1 is SGDLS and CDR2 YYNGEE. The CDR3 has 14 residues. CDR3 loop: CASSPRPVNTEAFF. The CDR3 DNA reads as TGTGCCAGCAGCCCGCGCCCGGTGAACACTGAAGCTTTCTTT.